This TCR beta chain was recorded in a study of post-analysis software for immune sequencing data. In the study overall: In terms of disease course, relapsing-remitting, secondary progressive and progressive-relapsing multiple sclerosis were included. Broader study findings: Strong same-batch co-clustering of samples appeared with F measure clustering.

A note on this clonotype: Its antigen is as yet unknown.

The library was made from cDNA and included unique molecular identifiers. TCRdb redid the calling of the PCR reads with MiXCR, one entry per CDR3 protein. The table shows about 570,000 distinct CDR3 sequences, with around 36% occurring only once. This clonotype originated in a girl aged 2-17 years with multiple sclerosis. What was sequenced was blood.

CDR3 sequence (DNA): TGTGCCAGCAGCATCCGGACTAGCGTAGACACCGGGGAGCTGTTTTTT. Encoded protein: CASSIRTSVDTGELFF. The rearrangement joins TRBV11-3 to TRBJ2-2; 9 bases map to TRBD2. V trimming: 5 bases; J trimming: 3 bases; junction bases outside the gene matches: 7. The CDR3 is 16 residues long. In germline, CDR1 is SGHNT, CDR2 YENEEA.